The TCR beta chain under discussion was sequenced for a study of cytomegalovirus exposure and HLA in healthy donors. Whole-study results and caveats: With later analysis, a missense DCLRE1C variant became linked to TCR beta V- and J-gene trimming.

Per germline, CDR1 SEHNR and CDR2 FQNEAQ (reference sequence). The CDR3 has 15 residues. Trimming shortened V by 1 base and J by 5 bases, and 14 bases separated the two germline ends. Of note for this clone: What it binds is unknown.

The PCR ran on 60 Vbeta and 13 Jbeta primers. Only in-frame clones appear in the TCRdb table, and some are missing; sequencing was by immunoSEQ multiplex PCR. Of 40,000 to 55,000 clones listed, 73% are singletons. The TCR was taken from a man between 18 and 29 years old in good health and CMV-seronegative. The V and J genes are TRBV7-9 and TRBJ2-5; possibly TRBD1 for D (5 bases). The sample consisted of PBMCs. This CDR3 reads CASSLGAGRSETQYF. For the CDR3, the DNA is TGTGCCAGCAGCTTAGGGGCAGGGCGATCGGAGACCCAGTACTTC.